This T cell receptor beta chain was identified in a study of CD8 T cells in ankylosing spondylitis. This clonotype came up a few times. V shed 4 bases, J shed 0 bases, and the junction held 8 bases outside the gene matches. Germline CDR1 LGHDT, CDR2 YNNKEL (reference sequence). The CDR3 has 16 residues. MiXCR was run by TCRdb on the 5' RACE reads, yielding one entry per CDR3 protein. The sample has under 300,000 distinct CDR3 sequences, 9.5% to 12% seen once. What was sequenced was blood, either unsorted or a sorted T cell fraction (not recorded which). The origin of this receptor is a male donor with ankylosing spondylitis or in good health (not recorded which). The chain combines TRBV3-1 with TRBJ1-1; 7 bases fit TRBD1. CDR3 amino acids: CASSPSLGQLNTEAFF. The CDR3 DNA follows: TGTGCCAGCAGCCCAAGTTTGGGACAGCTGAACACTGAAGCTTTCTTT.